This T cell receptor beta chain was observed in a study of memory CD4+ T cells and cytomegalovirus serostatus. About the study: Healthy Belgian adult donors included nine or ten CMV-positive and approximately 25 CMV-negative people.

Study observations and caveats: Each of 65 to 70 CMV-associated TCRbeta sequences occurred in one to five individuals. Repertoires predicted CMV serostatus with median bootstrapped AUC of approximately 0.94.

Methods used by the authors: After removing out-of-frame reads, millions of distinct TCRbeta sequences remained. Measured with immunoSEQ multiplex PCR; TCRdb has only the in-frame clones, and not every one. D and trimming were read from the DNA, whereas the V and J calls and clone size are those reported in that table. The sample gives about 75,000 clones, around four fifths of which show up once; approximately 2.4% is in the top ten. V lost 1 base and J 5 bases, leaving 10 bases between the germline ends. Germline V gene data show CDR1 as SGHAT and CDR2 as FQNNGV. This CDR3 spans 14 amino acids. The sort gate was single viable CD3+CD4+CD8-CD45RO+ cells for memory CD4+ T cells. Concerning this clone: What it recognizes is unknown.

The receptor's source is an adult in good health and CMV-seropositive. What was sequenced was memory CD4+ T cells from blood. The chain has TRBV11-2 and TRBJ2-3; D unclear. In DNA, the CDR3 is TGTGCCAGCAGCTTAGTTGGGGTTAAAGATACGCAGTATTTT. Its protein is CASSLVGVKDTQYF.